The 5 T cell receptor beta chains below come from one sample, sequenced in a study of blood T cell repertoires in COVID-19. Only in-frame clones appear in the TCRdb table, and some are missing; sequencing was by immunoSEQ multiplex PCR. The sample consists of roughly 290,000 clones, 75% to 90% of them appearing once. Material for sequencing was PBMCs or T cells enriched from blood (not recorded which). These receptors all stem from a man aged 25 to 45 who had recovered from COVID-19.

Points on this clone: The identical CDR3 is also encoded by other nucleotide sequences in the sample. This sequence joins TRBV7-3 and TRBJ1-1; D gene ambiguous. V was clipped by 6 bases and J by 1 base, with 9 bases between them. Germline lookup yields CDR1 SGHTA and CDR2 FQGTGA. CDR3 length equals 13 residues. This chain's CDR3 is CASSSQANTEAFF. CDR3 bases: TGTGCCAGCAGTTCTCAGGCGAACACTGAAGCTTTCTTT.

The V and J genes are TRBV6-5 and TRBJ1-2, with 8 bases identical to TRBD1. With V trimmed by 7 bases and J by 6 bases, 10 bases remained unmatched. Looked up from germline, CDR1 is MNHEY and CDR2 is SVGAGI. This CDR3 contains 14 residues. The CDR3 DNA is TGTGCCAGCACGACAGGGGCTCGAATGAATGGCTACACCTTC. Translating it yields CASTTGARMNGYTF.

CDR3 loop: CASSYRRQGADTQYF. CDR3 DNA sequence: TGTGCCAGCAGTTACCGCCGACAGGGGGCTGATACGCAGTATTTT. The rearrangement links TRBV6-5 to TRBJ2-3; 10 bases fit TRBD1. This CDR3 spans 15 amino acids. Germline values: CDR1 MNHEY, CDR2 SVGAGI. The junction had 5 bases not matched to a gene; V was cut back by 2 bases and J by 6 bases.

In its sample, this clone was seen a few times. CDR3 in amino acids: CASSLEASGGYTF. As DNA, the CDR3 is TGTGCCAGCAGCTTAGAAGCCTCGGGTGGCTACACCTTC. The chain employs TRBV11-2 and TRBJ1-2, with D hard to call. The CDR3 runs 13 residues. V was pared by 0 bases and J by 7 bases, with 9 bases between. Germline V gene data show CDR1 as SGHAT and CDR2 as FQNNGV.

The chain is built from TRBV11-2 and TRBJ2-1; 7 bases are a match to TRBD1. There are 15 residues in the CDR3. Losses at the gene ends were 3 bases for V and 4 bases for J; bases not matched to a gene: 6. Germline CDR1 is SGHAT and CDR2 is FQNNGV. The CDR3 reads CASSFTGQMYNEQFF. CDR3 DNA: TGTGCCAGCAGCTTTACGGGACAGATGTACAATGAGCAGTTCTTC.